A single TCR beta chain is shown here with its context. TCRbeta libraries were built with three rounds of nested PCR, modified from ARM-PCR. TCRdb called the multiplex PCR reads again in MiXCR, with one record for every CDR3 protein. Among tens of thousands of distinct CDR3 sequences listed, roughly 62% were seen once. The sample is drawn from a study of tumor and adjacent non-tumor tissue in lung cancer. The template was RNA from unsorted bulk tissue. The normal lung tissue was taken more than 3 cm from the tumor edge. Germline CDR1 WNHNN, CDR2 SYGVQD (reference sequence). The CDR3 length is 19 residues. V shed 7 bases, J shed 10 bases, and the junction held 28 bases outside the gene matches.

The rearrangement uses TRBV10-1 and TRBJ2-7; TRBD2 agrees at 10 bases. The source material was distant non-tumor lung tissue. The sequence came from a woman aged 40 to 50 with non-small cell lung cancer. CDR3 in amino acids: CASNGQDGTSVRAWYGQYF. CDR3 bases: TGCGCCAGCAACGGACAGGACGGGACTAGCGTGAGGGCCTGGTACGGTCAGTACTTC.